This is a list of T cell receptor beta chains from one sample in a study of blood T cell repertoires in COVID-19. Method: immunoSEQ multiplex PCR; TCRdb's copy keeps in-frame clones and lacks some. Of hundreds of thousands of clones listed, roughly 88% are singletons. The sequenced sample consisted of peripheral blood. The origin of the receptors is a man aged 35 to 55 with acute or convalescent COVID-19. CDR3s include the opening cysteine and the closing phenylalanine or tryptophan. The order of the fields is clone size, V gene, CDR3 length, D gene, J gene, CDR3 DNA, CDR3 protein. The D gene is left open where the match is weak. The listing skips clone size in some rows; elsewhere it reads once, few, many or a size class.

.,TRBV5-1,13,.,TRBJ1-2,TGCGCCAGCAGCCCCCCCGCAGGGCTGGCCTACACCTTC,CASSPPAGLAYTF
.,TRBV6-5,13,.,TRBJ1-6,TGTGCCAGCAGGCCTCGGGGGGGCTCACCCCTCCACTTT,CASRPRGGSPLHF
.,TRBV18,13,.,TRBJ1-1,TGTGCCAGCTCACCGACTACGGACACTGAAGCTTTCTTT,CASSPTTDTEAFF
.,TRBV2,15,TRBD2,TRBJ2-4,TGTGCCAGCATAACCTACCCGGGGGGCAAAAACATTCAGTACTTC,CASITYPGGKNIQYF
.,TRBV6-5,15,TRBD2,TRBJ2-1,TGTGCCAGCAGGCCGGGAGGGCTAGCGGGAGGTGAGCAGTTCTTC,CASRPGGLAGGEQFF
.,TRBV5-1,14,TRBD1,TRBJ2-3,TGCGCCAGCAGCGGACAGGGGTTCGCAGATACGCAGTATTTT,CASSGQGFADTQYF
.,TRBV3-1/TRBV3-2,13,.,TRBJ1-2,TGTGCCAGCAGCCTCTCCGGGAGCTATGGCTACACCTTC,CASSLSGSYGYTF
once,TRBV5-1,14,TRBD2,TRBJ2-7,TGCGCCAGCAGCCAGAGGACTAGTAAGTACGAGCAGTACTTC,CASSQRTSKYEQYF
.,TRBV9,14,.,TRBJ1-2,TGTGCCAGCAGCGTAGGTTCAGGAAGCTATGGCTACACCTTC,CASSVGSGSYGYTF
.,TRBV6-5,15,TRBD1,TRBJ2-7,TGTGCCAGCAGTTACTCAAACAGGGGTTCCTACGAGCAGTACTTC,CASSYSNRGSYEQYF
.,TRBV2,16,TRBD1,TRBJ2-7,TGTGCCAGCAGTGAGAGAAACAGGGGTACATCCTACGAGCAGTACTTC,CASSERNRGTSYEQYF
.,TRBV6-2/TRBV6-3,21,TRBD2,TRBJ2-2,TGTGCCAGCAGTAAGAGGACTAGCGGGAGGGGTACAGGATATAACACCGGGGAGCTGTTTTTT,CASSKRTSGRGTGYNTGELFF
.,TRBV30,14,.,TRBJ2-2,TGTGCCTGGAGTGTACTGTCAGGGCCCGGGGAGCTGTTTTTT,CAWSVLSGPGELFF
.,TRBV7-8,14,.,TRBJ1-1,TGTGCCAGCAGCAACCGACGGGAGGGCACTGAAGCTTTCTTT,CASSNRREGTEAFF
.,TRBV11-1,14,TRBD1,TRBJ1-2,TGTGCCAGCAGTTTGGACAGGGCGAACTATGGCTACACCTTC,CASSLDRANYGYTF
.,TRBV11-2,14,TRBD2,TRBJ2-1,TGTGCCAGCACCACTAGCGGGAGTCACAATGAGCAGTTCTTC,CASTTSGSHNEQFF
.,TRBV4-3,14,TRBD1,TRBJ1-1,TGCGCCAGCAGCCAAGCTGACAGGGGTACTGAAGCTTTCTTT,CASSQADRGTEAFF
.,TRBV28,12,.,TRBJ2-1,TGTGCCAGCAGTGGAGTTTGGAATGAGCAGTTCTTC,CASSGVWNEQFF
.,TRBV7-9,15,TRBD2,TRBJ2-1,TGTGCCAGCAGCTTGGGGACTAGCGGGAGCAATGAGCAGTTCTTC,CASSLGTSGSNEQFF
.,TRBV10-3,16,TRBD1,TRBJ1-1,TGTGCCATCAGTGGGAATTCAGGGGGCCAGGGAACTGAAGCTTTCTTT,CAISGNSGGQGTEAFF
few,TRBV30,15,TRBD1,TRBJ1-3,TGTGCCTGGAGTGGTACAGGGGGCTTTGGAAACACCATATATTTT,CAWSGTGGFGNTIYF
.,TRBV19,13,.,TRBJ1-1,TGTGCCAGTAGTGAGGGTGGTGGTACTGAAGCTTTCTTT,CASSEGGGTEAFF
.,TRBV29-1,15,TRBD1,TRBJ1-1,TGCAGCGCACCCCCCCGGGACAGGATGAACACTGAAGCTTTCTTT,CSAPPRDRMNTEAFF
.,TRBV7-9,14,TRBD1,TRBJ1-1,TGTGCCAGCAGCTCCACAGGGGGCGGTGGTGGAGCTTTCTTT,CASSSTGGGGGAFF
.,TRBV5-1,15,.,TRBJ2-1,TGCGCCAGCAGCTTTACGGGAGACGCCTACAATGAGCAGTTCTTC,CASSFTGDAYNEQFF
.,TRBV6-2/TRBV6-3,13,.,TRBJ1-1,TGTGCCAGCAGTCTTTGGAGGAACACTGAAGCTTTCTTT,CASSLWRNTEAFF